This T cell receptor (beta chain) was sequenced for a study of blood T cell repertoires in COVID-19. Whole-study context: Sources were T cells, B-cell-depleted T cells, or PBMCs; the material itself was cDNA or gDNA.

This CDR3 is 13 amino acids long. Trimming shortened V by 3 bases and J by 6 bases, and 11 bases separated the two germline ends. Germline V CDR1 and CDR2: MNHEY, SVGEGT. Produced via immunoSEQ multiplex PCR; TCRdb's table is partial and in-frame only. The table lists about 320,000 clones, approximately 88% of them singletons, with under 2% in the top ten. The receptor comes from a woman aged 25 to 39 with COVID-19, enrolled during active disease. The chain has TRBV6-2 or TRBV6-3 and TRBJ1-1, with a possible D match to TRBD1 (5 bases). Sequenced input: peripheral blood. The CDR3 spells CASSYIGGAEAFF. DNA for the CDR3: TGTGCCAGCAGTTATATTGGAGGGGCTGAAGCTTTCTTT.